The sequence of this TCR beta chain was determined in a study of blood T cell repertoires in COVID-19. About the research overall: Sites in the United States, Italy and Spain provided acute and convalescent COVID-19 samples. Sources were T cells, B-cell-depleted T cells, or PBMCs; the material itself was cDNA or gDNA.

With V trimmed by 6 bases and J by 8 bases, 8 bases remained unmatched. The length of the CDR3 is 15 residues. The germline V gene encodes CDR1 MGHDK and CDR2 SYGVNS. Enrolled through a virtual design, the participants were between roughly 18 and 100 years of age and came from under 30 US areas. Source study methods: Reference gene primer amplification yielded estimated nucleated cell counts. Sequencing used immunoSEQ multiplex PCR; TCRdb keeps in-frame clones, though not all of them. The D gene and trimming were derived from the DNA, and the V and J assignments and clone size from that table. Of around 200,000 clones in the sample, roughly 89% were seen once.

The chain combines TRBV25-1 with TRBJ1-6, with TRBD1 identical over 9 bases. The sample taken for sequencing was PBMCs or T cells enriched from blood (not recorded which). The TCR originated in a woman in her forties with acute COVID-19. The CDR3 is CASRLQGAAHSPLHF. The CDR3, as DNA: TGTGCCAGCAGGCTACAGGGGGCTGCGCATTCACCCCTCCACTTT.